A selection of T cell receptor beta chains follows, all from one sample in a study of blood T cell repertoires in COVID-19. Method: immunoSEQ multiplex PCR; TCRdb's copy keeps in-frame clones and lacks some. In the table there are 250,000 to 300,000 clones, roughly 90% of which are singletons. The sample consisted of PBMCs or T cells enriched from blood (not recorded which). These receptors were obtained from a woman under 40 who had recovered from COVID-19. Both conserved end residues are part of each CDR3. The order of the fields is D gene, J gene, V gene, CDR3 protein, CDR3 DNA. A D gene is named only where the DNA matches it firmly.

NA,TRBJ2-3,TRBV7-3,CASSGGAHTDTQYF,TGTGCCAGCAGCGGGGGGGCCCACACAGATACGCAGTATTTT
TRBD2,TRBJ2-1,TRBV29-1,CSVVRGLVAYNEQFF,TGCAGCGTTGTTAGGGGACTAGTAGCCTACAATGAGCAGTTCTTC
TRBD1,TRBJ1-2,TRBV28,CASSLYRGGYGYTF,TGTGCCAGCAGTCTTTACAGGGGAGGCTATGGCTACACCTTC
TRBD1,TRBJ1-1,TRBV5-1,CASSSTLPGQGDTEAFF,TGCGCCAGCAGCTCTACACTACCGGGGCAGGGGGACACTGAAGCTTTCTTT
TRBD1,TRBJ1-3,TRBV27,CASSSRGPLGNTIYF,TGTGCCAGCAGTTCCAGGGGGCCCCTGGGGAACACCATATATTTT
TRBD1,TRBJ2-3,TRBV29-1,CSVDFLGQSTDTQYF,TGCAGCGTTGATTTCTTGGGACAGTCCACAGATACGCAGTATTTT
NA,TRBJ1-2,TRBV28,CASSSLGNGYTF,TGTGCCAGCAGTTCCCTGGGCAATGGCTACACCTTC
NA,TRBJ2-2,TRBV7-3,CASSLTGGGPNTGELFF,TGTGCCAGCAGCCTCACCGGGGGTGGGCCGAACACCGGGGAGCTGTTTTTT
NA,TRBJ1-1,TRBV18,CASSLWSSRDTEAFF,TGTGCCAGCTCATTGTGGAGCTCCCGGGACACTGAAGCTTTCTTT
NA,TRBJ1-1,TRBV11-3,CASSFGRTPPAFF,TGTGCCAGCAGCTTTGGCCGAACCCCTCCAGCTTTCTTT
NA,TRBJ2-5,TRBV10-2,CASVRFRGETQYF,TGCGCCAGCGTGAGGTTCCGCGGGGAGACCCAGTACTTC
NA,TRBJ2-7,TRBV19,CASSNRPYEQYF,TGTGCCAGTTCAAACAGACCTTACGAGCAGTACTTC
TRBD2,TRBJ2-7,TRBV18,CASHGGTSLYEQYF,TGTGCCAGCCACGGTGGGACTAGTCTCTACGAGCAGTACTTC
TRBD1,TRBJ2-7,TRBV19,CASSQRTGAYYEQYF,TGTGCCAGTAGTCAACGAACAGGGGCTTACTACGAGCAGTACTTC
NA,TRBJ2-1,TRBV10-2,CASSERGSSYNEQFF,TGCGCCAGCAGTGAACGGGGGAGCTCCTACAATGAGCAGTTCTTC
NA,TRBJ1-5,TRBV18,CASSQGRGNQPQHF,TGTGCCAGCTCACAGGGCAGGGGAAATCAGCCCCAGCATTTT
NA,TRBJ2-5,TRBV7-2,CASSEQGRTRETQYF,TGTGCCAGCAGCGAACAGGGTCGGACGAGAGAGACCCAGTACTTC
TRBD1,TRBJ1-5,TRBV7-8,CASSPVTGGNQPQHF,TGTGCCAGCAGCCCCGTTACAGGGGGCAATCAGCCCCAGCATTTT
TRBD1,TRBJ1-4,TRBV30,CAWSQTGGIEGLFF,TGTGCCTGGAGCCAAACAGGGGGAATAGAAGGTCTGTTTTTT
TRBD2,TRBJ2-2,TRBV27,CASMRGSGGELFF,TGTGCCAGCATGCGCGGTAGCGGGGGGGAGCTGTTTTTT
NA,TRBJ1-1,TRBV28,CASSLARDTEAFF,TGTGCCAGCAGTTTAGCCCGGGACACTGAAGCTTTCTTT
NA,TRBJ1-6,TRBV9,CASSARTFGSPLHF,TGTGCCAGCAGCGCTCGGACATTTGGATCACCCCTCCACTTT
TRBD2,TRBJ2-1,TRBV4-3,CASSRAGGPGNEQFF,TGCGCCAGCAGCCGGGCGGGGGGGCCAGGTAATGAGCAGTTCTTC
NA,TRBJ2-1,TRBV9,CASSPEGGTYNEQFF,TGTGCCAGCAGCCCAGAGGGGGGGACCTACAATGAGCAGTTCTTC
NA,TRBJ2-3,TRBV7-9,CASSPDRDTQYF,TGTGCCAGCAGCCCAGACAGGGATACGCAGTATTTT
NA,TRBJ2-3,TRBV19,CASSIFSEADTQYF,TGTGCCAGTAGTATTTTTAGCGAAGCAGATACGCAGTATTTT
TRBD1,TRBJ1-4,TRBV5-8,CASSPRPGQGGKLFF,TGTGCCAGCAGCCCTAGACCGGGACAGGGAGGGAAACTGTTTTTT
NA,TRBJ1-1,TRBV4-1,CASSQEQFTEAFF,TGCGCCAGCAGCCAAGAGCAGTTCACTGAAGCTTTCTTT
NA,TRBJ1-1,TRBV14,CASSQVRLREGGRTEAFF,TGTGCCAGCAGCCAAGTTCGACTCAGGGAGGGAGGAAGGACTGAAGCTTTCTTT
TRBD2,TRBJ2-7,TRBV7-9,CASSLATRKFSGSSEQYF,TGTGCCAGCAGCTTAGCCACTAGGAAATTTAGCGGGAGCTCCGAGCAGTACTTC
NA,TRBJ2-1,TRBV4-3,CASSQDYAYGEQFF,TGCGCCAGCAGCCAGGACTACGCGTATGGTGAGCAGTTCTTC
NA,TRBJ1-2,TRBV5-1,CASSSIPDSNYGYTF,TGCGCCAGCAGCTCTATCCCGGACAGCAACTATGGCTACACCTTC
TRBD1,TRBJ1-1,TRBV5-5,CASSGHRGSTEAFF,TGTGCCAGCAGCGGGCACAGGGGAAGCACTGAAGCTTTCTTT
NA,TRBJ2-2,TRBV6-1,CASSERRANTGELFF,TGTGCCAGCAGTGAACGCAGGGCGAACACCGGGGAGCTGTTTTTT
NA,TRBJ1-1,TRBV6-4,CASSAKRNTEAFF,TGTGCCAGCAGTGCGAAGAGAAACACTGAAGCTTTCTTT
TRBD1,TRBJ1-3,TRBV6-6,CASSKTGGWDTIYF,TGTGCCAGCAGCAAAACAGGGGGCTGGGACACCATATATTTT
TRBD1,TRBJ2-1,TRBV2,CASTSDRVIEQFF,TGTGCCAGCACCTCGGACAGGGTCATTGAGCAGTTCTTC
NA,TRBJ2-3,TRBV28,CASSPGGLYTQYF,TGTGCCAGCAGCCCTGGGGGCTTGTATACGCAGTATTTT
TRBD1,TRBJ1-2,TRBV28,CASSSPTGLGNYGYTF,TGTGCCAGCAGTTCCCCGACAGGGTTGGGTAACTATGGCTACACCTTC
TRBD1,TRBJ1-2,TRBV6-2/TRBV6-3,CASSYSPGQDYGYTF,TGTGCCAGCAGTTACTCTCCAGGACAGGACTATGGCTACACCTTC
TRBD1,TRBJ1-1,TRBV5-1,CASSVQGADTEAFF,TGCGCCAGCAGTGTACAGGGGGCCGACACTGAAGCTTTCTTT
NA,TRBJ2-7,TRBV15,CATSRADKGYEQYF,TGTGCCACCAGCAGAGCCGACAAAGGCTACGAGCAGTACTTC
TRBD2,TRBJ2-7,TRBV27,CASSLNVPPSGRAEQYF,TGTGCCAGCAGTTTAAATGTGCCCCCCTCCGGGAGGGCAGAGCAGTACTTC
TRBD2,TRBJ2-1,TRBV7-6,CASSLLAGGNNEQFF,TGTGCCAGCAGCTTACTAGCGGGGGGTAACAATGAGCAGTTCTTC
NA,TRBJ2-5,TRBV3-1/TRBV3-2,CASSQVTVETQYF,TGTGCCAGCAGCCAAGTTACAGTGGAGACCCAGTACTTC